Below, 17 T cell receptor beta chains from the same sample are listed, as sequenced in a study of human T cells and chemical hapten exposure. Via MiXCR, TCRdb re-called the RACE reads, giving one row per CDR3 protein. The sample has tens of thousands of distinct CDR3 sequences, about 8.9% seen once. Noted time point: patch test 2, 6 weeks after DPC sensitization. As for treatment: therapeutic diphenylcyclopropenone sensitization with weekly scalp DPC. The source was whole blood, collected in connection with sensitization to the hapten diphenylcyclopropenone (DPC). All receptors come from a woman aged 40-49 years with alopecia areata. Some clones in this sample may be carry-over from other donors' samples.

The chain is built from TRBV6-2 or TRBV6-3 and TRBJ1-1; D uncertain. Trimming removed 7 bases from V and 4 bases from J, with 16 bases in between. The CDR3 runs 14 residues. The germline V gene has CDR1 MNHEY and CDR2 SVGEGT. The CDR3 here is CASNEGGYGTEAFF. In DNA form, the CDR3 reads TGTGCCAGCAATGAGGGAGGCTACGGCACTGAAGCTTTCTTT.

The chain employs TRBV5-1 and TRBJ2-3; 7 bases fit TRBD2. This CDR3 has 19 residues. Germline V gene data show CDR1 as SGHRS and CDR2 as YFSETQ. V lost 4 bases to trimming and J lost 0 bases; unmatched junction nucleotides: 17. CDR3 in amino acids: CASSPSLRGGFSSTDTQYF. Written as DNA, the CDR3 is TGCGCCAGCAGCCCGTCCCTCCGCGGGGGTTTCTCTAGCACAGATACGCAGTATTTT.

In its sample, this clonotype was seen many times. This chain uses TRBV7-2 with TRBJ2-3; D remains ambiguous. V was cut by 5 bases and J by 0 bases, with 9 bases left in between. Germline V gene sequence: CDR1 SGHTA, CDR2 FQGNSA. This CDR3 is 14 amino acids long. In DNA, the CDR3 is TGTGCCAGCAGCGCACAGACTAGCACAGATACGCAGTATTTT. Translating gives CASSAQTSTDTQYF.

This clonotype has a handful of counts. V usage is TRBV6-1 and J usage is TRBJ2-7; 8 nucleotides agree with TRBD2. V gave up 6 bases and J gave up 4 bases; unmatched junction bases: 5. The V gene's germline CDR1 is MNHNS and CDR2 SASEGT. The CDR3 consists of 13 residues. The DNA of the CDR3 is TGTGCCAGCAGCAGGACTAGCTGGTACGAGCAGTACTTC. Protein sequence: CASSRTSWYEQYF.

This clonotype was seen many times. This chain joins TRBV20-1 and TRBJ2-3; D gene uncertain. Germline assignment: CDR1 DFQATT and CDR2 SNEGSKA (reference sequence). This CDR3 contains 13 residues. V lost 3 bases, J lost 5 bases, and 12 bases lay in between. The CDR3 spells CSASARKGDTQYF. The CDR3 coding sequence is TGCAGTGCTAGCGCTAGGAAAGGAGATACGCAGTATTTT.

This clonotype was seen at least ten times. V gene TRBV11-2 combines with J gene TRBJ2-3; possible D gene TRBD1, 6 bases. V was clipped by 6 bases and J by 0 bases, with 16 bases between them. The CDR3 runs to 16 residues. CDR1 and CDR2 from the germline V gene are SGHAT and FQNNGV. The CDR3 loop is CASRPIRTASTDTQYF. CDR3 coding DNA: TGTGCCAGCAGGCCGATACGGACAGCTAGCACAGATACGCAGTATTTT.

This clonotype came up a few times. The chain uses TRBV19 and TRBJ1-1; possibly TRBD1 for D (5 bases). Germline CDR1 is LNHDA and CDR2 is SQIVND (reference sequence). CDR3 length equals 14 residues. V lost 2 bases, J lost 11 bases, and 18 bases lay in between. CDR3: CASSIKGRPKGAFF. The CDR3 nucleotides read TGTGCCAGTAGTATAAAAGGACGGCCCAAGGGGGCTTTCTTT.

V gene TRBV5-1 combines with J gene TRBJ1-2; D unclear. CDR1 SGHRS and CDR2 YFSETQ come from the germline V gene. Trimming took 0 bases from V and 2 from J, leaving 5 bases between them. This CDR3 region has 13 residues. Here the CDR3 reads CASSLGQNYGYTF. The CDR3, as DNA: TGCGCCAGCAGCTTGGGGCAGAACTATGGCTACACCTTC. The full variable domain, with the rest looked up from reference TRBV5-1 and TRBJ1-2, is KAGVTQTPRYLIKTRGQQVTLSCSPISGHRSVSWYQQTPGQGLQFLFEYFSETQRNKGNFPGRFSGRQFSNSRSEMNVSTLELGDSALYLCASSLGQNYGYTFGSGTRLTVV.

This clonotype was counted ten times or more. The chain uses TRBV7-6 and TRBJ2-1, with D possibly matching TRBD1 (5 bases). Germline V gene lookup returns CDR1 SGHVS and CDR2 FNYEAQ. The CDR3 has 15 amino acids. V dropped 5 bases and J dropped 9 bases, with 20 bases sitting between them. The CDR3 reads CASSLTRAQVSEQFF. Here the CDR3 DNA reads TGTGCCAGCAGCCTTACCAGGGCCCAGGTCAGTGAGCAGTTCTTC.

This clonotype was detected ten times or more. This chain joins TRBV19 and TRBJ2-3; 9 bases are shared with TRBD2. In germline, CDR1 is LNHDA, CDR2 SQIVND (reference sequence). V lost 5 bases to trimming and J lost 3 bases; unmatched junction nucleotides: 9. CDR3 size: 16 residues. CDR3 DNA sequence: TGTGCCAGTAGTCCAAGAGCGGCGGGGGGGACAGATACGCAGTATTTT. Translating it yields CASSPRAAGGTDTQYF.

This clonotype was seen repeatedly, ten times or more. The rearrangement links TRBV20-1 to TRBJ2-3, with TRBD1 matching 7 bases. Germline V gives CDR1 DFQATT, CDR2 SNEGSKA (reference sequence). V lost 6 bases to trimming and J lost 2 bases; unmatched junction nucleotides: 8. The CDR3 covers 14 residues. As DNA, the CDR3 is TGCAGTGCAGAAGGGGGCGGAAACACAGATACGCAGTATTTT. This translates into CSAEGGGNTDTQYF.

A note on this clonotype: This clone may be a read error of a much larger clone one base away. The CDR3 end shows no conserved phenylalanine or tryptophan, and so a read error is likely. This rearrangement joins TRBV6-6 to TRBJ1-5, with TRBD1 as a possible D gene (6 bases). Trimming took 0 bases from V and 5 from J, leaving 23 bases between them. The CDR3 has 19 amino acids. The V gene's germline CDR1 is MNHNY and CDR2 SVGAGI (reference sequence). The CDR3 bases are TGTGCCAGCAGTTACTCCATCGCGGGCGGGACAATTATTTATCAGCCCCAGCATCTT. As protein: CASSYSIAGGTIIYQPQHL.

This clonotype was found many times. The V and J genes are TRBV23-1 and TRBJ1-5; a possible D gene is TRBD1 (5 bases). TRBV23-1 is classed as an ORF, of uncertain function. This CDR3 comprises 17 residues. V dropped 8 bases and J dropped 0 bases, with 20 bases sitting between them. The CDR3, as DNA: TGCGCCAGCTCTCCACCAGGGAGGGATTATAGCAATCAGCCCCAGCATTTT. Its translation: CASSPPGRDYSNQPQHF.

In its sample, this clonotype was seen many times. The chain combines TRBV20-1 with TRBJ1-2; D gene ambiguous. Germline-derived CDR1 and CDR2 are DFQATT and SNEGSKA (reference sequence). V dropped 0 bases and J dropped 7 bases, with 9 bases sitting between them. The CDR3 runs to 12 residues. The CDR3 loop is CSARDPSAGYTF. In DNA form, the CDR3 reads TGCAGTGCTAGAGATCCCAGCGCTGGCTACACCTTC.

This clonotype was recorded a few times. The chain's CDR3 is CASSLNRDGYTF. In DNA, the CDR3 is TGTGCCAGCAGCCTCAACAGGGATGGCTACACCTTC. The chain couples TRBV16 to TRBJ1-2, with D possibly being TRBD1 (6 bases). Between the trimmed V and J ends, which lost 4 bases and 6 bases, there was a span of 9 bases. The CDR3 loop spans 12 amino acids. Per the germline V gene, CDR1 is KGHSY and CDR2 is FQNENV. The full variable domain, its missing parts supplied by reference TRBV16 and TRBJ1-2, is GEEVAQTPKHLVRGEGQKAKLYCAPIKGHSYVFWYQQVLKNEFKFLISFQNENVFDETGMPKERFSAKCLPNSPCSLEIQATKLEDSAVYFCASSLNRDGYTFGSGTRLTVV.

This clonotype occurred many times. The CDR3 region is CASSESILVGQQETQYF. CDR3 bases: TGCGCCAGCAGTGAGTCGATTTTGGTTGGACAGCAAGAGACCCAGTACTTC. This sequence joins TRBV10-2 and TRBJ2-5; TRBD1 might be the D (6 bases). The germline gives CDR1 WSHSY, CDR2 SAAADI. CDR3 length equals 17 residues. V lost 0 bases, J lost 2 bases, and 16 bases lay in between.

This rearrangement joins TRBV7-8 to TRBJ1-1; D ambiguous. The CDR3 totals 13 residues. Germline assignment: CDR1 SGHVS and CDR2 FQNEAQ. The V end lost 5 bases, the J end lost 5 bases, and 12 bases lay between the germline ends. The DNA for the CDR3 is TGTGCCAGCAGCCCGATAGGACTGACTGAAGCTTTCTTT. It is translated as CASSPIGLTEAFF.